This T cell receptor (beta chain) was documented in a study of identical twins (dated by TCRdb to about 2016). For context, the study as a whole: To test whether fetal clonotypes persist, the study used deep sequencing on TCR alpha and beta repertoires from monozygotic twins, unrelated adults of various ages, and cord blood. Replicate twin experiments were performed at different times using different library preparation protocols to rule out contamination. General study outcomes and caveats: In monozygotic twins, recombination models systematically underestimated out-of-frame TCR alpha sharing, but the models matched the sharing seen between unrelated individuals. Because the same donors could not be followed over many years, conclusions were based on cross-sectional statistical analysis. Fewer insertions were carried by abundant cord blood beta clonotypes; a weaker similar trend was observed in young adult naive repertoires, while no such trend was observed in memory repertoires. Compared with coincidental sharing between unrelated individuals, out-of-frame TCR alpha sequences shared between twins showed an excess of sequences with low generation probability. Zero-insertion analyses could be partly confounded by invariant T cells such as MAIT and iNKT, though diverse VJ usage argued against such confounding for most clonotypes. In beta out-of-frame sequences, excess twin sharing was weaker, because having fewer shared sequences lowered the signal-to-noise ratio.

Library generation was performed with 5' RACE. These reads were obtained on an Illumina HiSeq 2000. A universal primer binding site was introduced by template switching, and a unique molecular identifier was present in the final cDNA, enabling accurate counting of TCR cDNA molecules. First-strand cDNA for TCR alpha and beta chains was synthesized from specific primers in the conserved constant-segment region. To control for contamination, every cDNA library was double barcoded, receiving both a SMART-Mk sample barcode and Illumina barcodes. TruSeq adapter sequences along with Illumina sample barcodes were introduced in two successive PCR steps. TCR alpha and beta cDNA libraries were sequenced on the Illumina HiSeq platform with custom primers. Processing in the source paper ran as follows. MiGEC was used to process raw reads and extract unique molecular identifiers, and MiXCR was used to find CDR3 positions. For each individual, recombination models were inferred using an EM algorithm with the repgenHMM and IGoR tools. The analysis of shared clonotypes was done with the tcR package in R, with sharing normalized by the product of cloneset sizes. To study raw recombination without the effects of thymic and clonal selection, out-of-frame nonproductive sequences were analyzed. The public reads were run again by TCRdb, first through fastp at Q25 and then through MiXCR, and only productive beta chains were kept. Records with the same CDR3 protein are collapsed into one entry carrying the most frequent genes and DNA. What appears here as the V and J calls and clone size reflects TCRdb's work, not the paper's. The sample has 350,000 or so distinct CDR3 sequences on record, roughly 9% of them singletons. The ten largest account for 8% to 10% of the sample.

Only healthy Caucasian donors were included. Three unrelated non-twin adults were also sequenced: a male aged 18 to 30, a male aged 50 to 59 and a female aged 50 to 59. Miltenyi CD45RO+ enrichment and human naive T-cell isolation kits were used to isolate memory (CD45RO+) and naive T cells from PBMC. Concerning this clonotype: The target of this receptor is not known. Qualities for individual bases were not recorded, and no much larger clone is one base off.

Based on the germline V gene, the CDR1 and CDR2 sequences are SGHRS and YFSETQ. Cut back by 0 bases and 5 bases, the V and J ends lie 14 bases apart. CDR3 length: 15 amino acids, cysteine to phenylalanine. Only the CDR3 part of the read is kept: 45 bases, read in frame from the first base. The receptor comes from a woman aged 45-65 years in good health. In this chain, TRBV5-1 is recombined with TRBJ2-5, with no confidently assigned D gene. The sequenced sample was naive T cells sorted from blood. What this sample's cell subset or site label stands for: cells isolated with a human naive T-cell isolation kit. The DNA reads TGCGCCAGCAGCTTGGCCCTCTCTGCGTCGGAGACCCAGTACTTC. It codes for CASSLALSASETQYF.